This T cell receptor (beta chain) was profiled in a study of shared clonotypes between healthy human individuals. Naive-designated CD8 cells lacked CD45RO, were positively enriched for CCR7, and omitted terminally differentiated effector memory CD45RA+ cells. The assay was immunoSEQ multiplex PCR, and TCRdb's table has in-frame clones only and misses some. This table has around 1.9 million clones, 90% to 95% appearing once. Findings and caveats of the study: The genetic and exposure-history diversity represented was limited by few donors.

The CDR3 extends over 16 amino acids. Germline V gene sequence: CDR1 MNHNS, CDR2 SASEGT. The ends were cut back, 2 bases at V and 7 bases at J, with 18 bases in the middle. A remark on this clone: Its antigen is not known.

This chain uses TRBV6-1 with TRBJ1-5; D possibly corresponds to TRBD1 (5 bases). The TCR was taken from a man between 18 and 29 years old in good health. Some clones in this sample may be carry-over from other donors' samples. Sequenced sample: naive CD8+ T cells from PBMCs. The CDR3 is CASSERSGTVLQPQHF. The CDR3 DNA reads as TGTGCCAGCAGTGAAAGGTCAGGGACTGTTCTCCAGCCCCAGCATTTT.